The rows below give T cell receptor beta chains drawn from one sample of a study of blood T cell repertoires in COVID-19. The data were produced by immunoSEQ multiplex PCR, yet TCRdb's version contains in-frame clones alone and is incomplete. The sample lists about 180,000 clones, roughly nine tenths seen once, with about 1.9% in the top ten. Sequences were obtained from peripheral blood. These receptors were collected from a man younger than 35 who had recovered from COVID-19. Each CDR3 is given with its conserved first and last residue. Fields, in order: V gene, clone size, J gene, D gene, CDR3 DNA, CDR3 protein. The D gene is left open where the match is weak. Part of the rows lack a size; the others show once, few, many or a class for expanded clones.

v_call: TRBV2; clone_size: -; j_call: TRBJ1-2; d_call: TRBD1; cdr3_nt: TGTGCCAGCAGGGGACAGACGCTCCCTGGCTACACCTTC; cdr3_aa: CASRGQTLPGYTF
v_call: TRBV10-3; clone_size: once; j_call: TRBJ1-5; d_call: TRBD1; cdr3_nt: TGTGCCATCAGTGAAACAAGGGGGCAAAGCAATCAGCCCCAGCATTTT; cdr3_aa: CAISETRGQSNQPQHF
v_call: TRBV5-1; clone_size: few; j_call: TRBJ2-3; d_call: -; cdr3_nt: TGCGCCAGCAGCTTGGACAGGGGCACAGATACGCAGTATTTT; cdr3_aa: CASSLDRGTDTQYF
v_call: TRBV19; clone_size: -; j_call: TRBJ1-1; d_call: -; cdr3_nt: TGTGCCAGTAGGGACAGAAAGAACACTGAAGCTTTCTTT; cdr3_aa: CASRDRKNTEAFF
v_call: TRBV11-2; clone_size: -; j_call: TRBJ2-7; d_call: -; cdr3_nt: TGTGCCAGCAGCTTACTAGGGGGAGAAAGGTACGAGCAGTACTTC; cdr3_aa: CASSLLGGERYEQYF
v_call: TRBV6-1; clone_size: -; j_call: TRBJ1-1; d_call: -; cdr3_nt: TGTGCCAGCAGTGAAGATCTGGCTTCGAACACTGAAGCTTTCTTT; cdr3_aa: CASSEDLASNTEAFF
v_call: TRBV9; clone_size: -; j_call: TRBJ1-6; d_call: TRBD1; cdr3_nt: TGTGCCAGCAGCGTAGGGGACAGGGATTCACCCCTCCACTTT; cdr3_aa: CASSVGDRDSPLHF
v_call: TRBV7-9; clone_size: -; j_call: TRBJ1-1; d_call: TRBD1; cdr3_nt: TGTGCCAGCAGCCGTAATACAGGGGGTACTGAAGCTTTCTTT; cdr3_aa: CASSRNTGGTEAFF
v_call: TRBV28; clone_size: -; j_call: TRBJ1-5; d_call: TRBD1; cdr3_nt: TGTGCCAGCACCTTCGACAGGGTAAACCTTGGATCCCAGCATTTT; cdr3_aa: CASTFDRVNLGSQHF
v_call: TRBV11-2; clone_size: -; j_call: TRBJ1-1; d_call: -; cdr3_nt: TGTGCCAGCAGCTCGTACAGAGAAGCTTTCTTT; cdr3_aa: CASSSYREAFF
v_call: TRBV6-2/TRBV6-3; clone_size: few; j_call: TRBJ2-7; d_call: TRBD2; cdr3_nt: TGTGCCAGCAGTTACTCTGGCGGGAGCTACGAGCAGTACTTC; cdr3_aa: CASSYSGGSYEQYF
v_call: TRBV18; clone_size: -; j_call: TRBJ2-3; d_call: -; cdr3_nt: TGTGCCAGCTCACCAACAGCGGGCACAGATACGCAGTATTTT; cdr3_aa: CASSPTAGTDTQYF
v_call: TRBV7-9; clone_size: -; j_call: TRBJ2-7; d_call: -; cdr3_nt: TGTGCCAGCAGCCCTAGCAGCCGACTTTACGAGCAGTACTTC; cdr3_aa: CASSPSSRLYEQYF
v_call: TRBV9; clone_size: -; j_call: TRBJ1-4; d_call: -; cdr3_nt: TGTGCCAGCAGCGTAGGGGGGAGGGCTAATGAAAAACTGTTTTTT; cdr3_aa: CASSVGGRANEKLFF
v_call: TRBV11-1; clone_size: -; j_call: TRBJ2-6; d_call: TRBD1; cdr3_nt: TGTGCCAGCAGCTTAGCGAGCCCGGGACAGAGCTCTGGGGCCAACGTCCTGACTTTC; cdr3_aa: CASSLASPGQSSGANVLTF
v_call: TRBV5-1; clone_size: -; j_call: TRBJ1-5; d_call: -; cdr3_nt: TGCGCCAGCAGCTTGGACGGTCAGGGGAGGCCCCAGCATTTT; cdr3_aa: CASSLDGQGRPQHF
v_call: TRBV11-2; clone_size: -; j_call: TRBJ2-5; d_call: TRBD2; cdr3_nt: TGTGCCAGCAGCTTAGGACTAGCGCCTACGGAGGGAGAGACCCAGTACTTC; cdr3_aa: CASSLGLAPTEGETQYF
v_call: TRBV28; clone_size: -; j_call: TRBJ1-2; d_call: TRBD1; cdr3_nt: TGTGCCAGCAGTCCAAGGACAGGAGGTGGCTACACCTTC; cdr3_aa: CASSPRTGGGYTF
v_call: TRBV28; clone_size: -; j_call: TRBJ1-1; d_call: TRBD1; cdr3_nt: TGTGCCACCGAGTTACAGGGGGCGGGGAACACTGAAGCTTTCTTT; cdr3_aa: CATELQGAGNTEAFF
v_call: TRBV7-2; clone_size: -; j_call: TRBJ2-1; d_call: -; cdr3_nt: TGTGCCAGCAGCCCCGGGATAATCTACAATGAGCAGTTCTTC; cdr3_aa: CASSPGIIYNEQFF
v_call: TRBV5-4; clone_size: -; j_call: TRBJ2-5; d_call: TRBD1; cdr3_nt: TGTGCCAGCAGCTTGCCGGGACAGGGTAAAGAGACCCAGTACTTC; cdr3_aa: CASSLPGQGKETQYF
v_call: TRBV19; clone_size: -; j_call: TRBJ1-6; d_call: -; cdr3_nt: TGTGCCAGTAGTACACAGAATGTTAATTCACCCCTCCACTTT; cdr3_aa: CASSTQNVNSPLHF
v_call: TRBV14; clone_size: once; j_call: TRBJ1-4; d_call: TRBD1; cdr3_nt: TGTGCCAGCAGCCAAGGGGGACAGGGATCTCGGGAAAAACTGTTTTTT; cdr3_aa: CASSQGGQGSREKLFF
v_call: TRBV28; clone_size: -; j_call: TRBJ2-3; d_call: TRBD2; cdr3_nt: TGTGCCAGCAGTTTCGGCGGGAGGGCCCCAGATACGCAGTATTTT; cdr3_aa: CASSFGGRAPDTQYF
v_call: TRBV5-4; clone_size: -; j_call: TRBJ2-3; d_call: TRBD2; cdr3_nt: TGTGCCAGCAGCCATGGGACCCCTAGCGGGAGATCCCCAACAGATACGCAGTATTTT; cdr3_aa: CASSHGTPSGRSPTDTQYF
v_call: TRBV30; clone_size: -; j_call: TRBJ2-2; d_call: -; cdr3_nt: TGTGCCTGGAGTCTCCCCTTTAACACCGGGGAGCTGTTTTTT; cdr3_aa: CAWSLPFNTGELFF
v_call: TRBV27; clone_size: few; j_call: TRBJ2-7; d_call: TRBD1; cdr3_nt: TGTGCCAGCAGTTTAGGGACAGGGGCCGAGCAGTACTTC; cdr3_aa: CASSLGTGAEQYF
v_call: TRBV6-1; clone_size: -; j_call: TRBJ2-7; d_call: -; cdr3_nt: TGTGCCAGCAGTGAAGGGCCAGTTGATTCCTACGAGCAGTACTTC; cdr3_aa: CASSEGPVDSYEQYF
v_call: TRBV5-1; clone_size: -; j_call: TRBJ2-7; d_call: TRBD1; cdr3_nt: TGCGCCAGCAGCTCCCCCCCAGGGGGTATCTACGAGCAGTACTTC; cdr3_aa: CASSSPPGGIYEQYF
v_call: TRBV4-1; clone_size: -; j_call: TRBJ2-7; d_call: -; cdr3_nt: TGCGCCAGCAGCCAAAATCGGCAGGCCTACGAGCAGTACTTC; cdr3_aa: CASSQNRQAYEQYF
v_call: TRBV2; clone_size: -; j_call: TRBJ1-2; d_call: -; cdr3_nt: TGTGCCAGCAGTGAAGACGGTGACTATGGCTACACCTTC; cdr3_aa: CASSEDGDYGYTF
v_call: TRBV5-1; clone_size: once; j_call: TRBJ2-1; d_call: -; cdr3_nt: TGCGCCAGCAGCCATAAACTGACCACAGAGAATGAGCAGTTCTTC; cdr3_aa: CASSHKLTTENEQFF
v_call: TRBV6-5; clone_size: once; j_call: TRBJ2-7; d_call: -; cdr3_nt: TGTGCCAGCAGTTACACCCGCAGGACCTACGAGCAGTACTTC; cdr3_aa: CASSYTRRTYEQYF
v_call: TRBV4-3; clone_size: -; j_call: TRBJ1-1; d_call: -; cdr3_nt: TGCGCCAGCAGCCAAGATGGACAGAACACTGAAGCTTTCTTT; cdr3_aa: CASSQDGQNTEAFF
v_call: TRBV7-8; clone_size: -; j_call: TRBJ1-1; d_call: -; cdr3_nt: TGTGCCAGCAGAGACAGGTGGGGCACTGAAGCTTTCTTT; cdr3_aa: CASRDRWGTEAFF
v_call: TRBV2; clone_size: -; j_call: TRBJ2-1; d_call: -; cdr3_nt: TGTGCCAGCAGTGCGTACAATGAGCAGTTCTTC; cdr3_aa: CASSAYNEQFF
v_call: TRBV6-6; clone_size: -; j_call: TRBJ2-7; d_call: -; cdr3_nt: TGTGCCAGCAGTACGGACAGTCATAGATCCTACGAGCAGTACTTC; cdr3_aa: CASSTDSHRSYEQYF
v_call: TRBV3-1/TRBV3-2; clone_size: -; j_call: TRBJ1-2; d_call: TRBD1; cdr3_nt: TGTGCCAGCAGCCAAGTATCCCGGGACAGGGCGTATGGCTACACCTTC; cdr3_aa: CASSQVSRDRAYGYTF
v_call: TRBV21-1; clone_size: -; j_call: TRBJ2-5; d_call: -; cdr3_nt: TGTGCCAGCAGCAAGAGGGAGACCCAGTACTTC; cdr3_aa: CASSKRETQYF
v_call: TRBV11-2; clone_size: -; j_call: TRBJ2-3; d_call: -; cdr3_nt: TGTGCCAGCAGCACTAGCCCAACACGAACAGATACGCAGTATTTT; cdr3_aa: CASSTSPTRTDTQYF
v_call: TRBV9; clone_size: -; j_call: TRBJ2-2; d_call: TRBD2; cdr3_nt: TGTGCCAGCAGCTATATAGCGGGAGGGCAAGGCGGGGAGCTGTTTTTT; cdr3_aa: CASSYIAGGQGGELFF
v_call: TRBV29-1; clone_size: -; j_call: TRBJ2-2; d_call: TRBD2; cdr3_nt: TGCAGCGTTGACGGGGGAGGGACGAACACCGGGGAGCTGTTTTTT; cdr3_aa: CSVDGGGTNTGELFF
v_call: TRBV7-2; clone_size: -; j_call: TRBJ2-7; d_call: TRBD2; cdr3_nt: TGTGCCAGCATCGGGGGGCTAGCGGGAAATGAGCAGTACTTC; cdr3_aa: CASIGGLAGNEQYF
v_call: TRBV7-8; clone_size: -; j_call: TRBJ2-7; d_call: TRBD2; cdr3_nt: TGTGCCAGCACCTTTAGCGGGAGCAGGGACGAGCAGTACTTC; cdr3_aa: CASTFSGSRDEQYF
v_call: TRBV5-5; clone_size: once; j_call: TRBJ2-5; d_call: TRBD2; cdr3_nt: TGTGCCAGCAGCTTGGCCGGGCTAGCGGGAGGAGGAGTCCAAGAGACCCAGTACTTC; cdr3_aa: CASSLAGLAGGGVQETQYF
v_call: TRBV28; clone_size: -; j_call: TRBJ2-5; d_call: TRBD1; cdr3_nt: TGTGCCACCCAGGGGGGGGAGACAGGGGGGGAGACCCAGTACTTC; cdr3_aa: CATQGGETGGETQYF
v_call: TRBV9; clone_size: -; j_call: TRBJ1-5; d_call: -; cdr3_nt: TGTGCCAGCTCCCGGGGTAATCAGCCCCAGCATTTT; cdr3_aa: CASSRGNQPQHF
v_call: TRBV13; clone_size: -; j_call: TRBJ2-2; d_call: -; cdr3_nt: TGTGCCAGCAGCTTAGGGGACTATGTCACCGGGGAGCTGTTTTTT; cdr3_aa: CASSLGDYVTGELFF
v_call: TRBV23-1; clone_size: -; j_call: TRBJ1-1; d_call: -; cdr3_nt: TGCGCCAGCAGTCAATACACCGAGAACACTGAAGCTTTCTTT; cdr3_aa: CASSQYTENTEAFF
v_call: TRBV19; clone_size: -; j_call: TRBJ2-1; d_call: -; cdr3_nt: TGTGCCAGTAGTATGCGGGCCTACAATGAGCAGTTCTTC; cdr3_aa: CASSMRAYNEQFF
v_call: TRBV19; clone_size: -; j_call: TRBJ2-7; d_call: -; cdr3_nt: TGTGCCAGTAGCAACAGCGGAGGGGTCTCCTACGAGCAGTACTTC; cdr3_aa: CASSNSGGVSYEQYF
v_call: TRBV7-2; clone_size: -; j_call: TRBJ1-2; d_call: TRBD1; cdr3_nt: TGTGCCAGCAGCTTCCCCGGAGGCCGACAGGGACCGTCTAACTATGGCTACACCTTC; cdr3_aa: CASSFPGGRQGPSNYGYTF
v_call: TRBV6-6; clone_size: -; j_call: TRBJ1-6; d_call: TRBD1; cdr3_nt: TGTGCCAGCAGAAGAGAGACAGGGGGTTCACCCCTCCACTTT; cdr3_aa: CASRRETGGSPLHF
v_call: TRBV19; clone_size: -; j_call: TRBJ1-1; d_call: TRBD1; cdr3_nt: TGTGCCAGTAGTCGACGGGACAGGGCTGAATCTGAAGCTTTCTTT; cdr3_aa: CASSRRDRAESEAFF
v_call: TRBV30; clone_size: -; j_call: TRBJ1-6; d_call: -; cdr3_nt: TGTGCCTGGAGTGTTACACCGGGGACACCCCTCCACTTT; cdr3_aa: CAWSVTPGTPLHF
v_call: TRBV29-1; clone_size: -; j_call: TRBJ1-2; d_call: -; cdr3_nt: TGCAGCGTTGAACGCAGACATGACTATGGCTACACCTTC; cdr3_aa: CSVERRHDYGYTF
v_call: TRBV19; clone_size: -; j_call: TRBJ2-3; d_call: -; cdr3_nt: TGTGCCAGTATTCGGACATTCGAGACGCAGTATTTT; cdr3_aa: CASIRTFETQYF
v_call: TRBV2; clone_size: once; j_call: TRBJ1-1; d_call: -; cdr3_nt: TGTGCCAGCAGTGAAGGCAGGGAGGGAACTGAAGCTTTCTTT; cdr3_aa: CASSEGREGTEAFF
v_call: TRBV23-1; clone_size: -; j_call: TRBJ1-2; d_call: TRBD1; cdr3_nt: TGCGCCAGCAGTCAATACAGGGGGCCGGACACCTTC; cdr3_aa: CASSQYRGPDTF
v_call: TRBV28; clone_size: -; j_call: TRBJ2-2; d_call: -; cdr3_nt: TGTGCCAGCAGTTTGGGTGCGCGGGACAGTTATCCCGGGGAGCTGTTTTTT; cdr3_aa: CASSLGARDSYPGELFF